Below are 13 T cell receptor beta chains sequenced from a single sample in a study of Ad26.COV2.S vaccination and SARS-CoV-2 variants. Libraries were prepared by immunoSEQ multiplex PCR; TCRdb keeps only in-frame clonotypes and omits some of them. The sample lists approximately 300,000 clones, roughly 80% occurring once. The treatment here: 19 received Ad26.COV2.S at low or high dose, single or two shots; 5 received placebo; per-sample allocation not given. It was on day 63 after the first vaccine or placebo injection that samples were taken. Source: peripheral blood, taken in a trial of Ad26.COV2.S vaccine versus placebo. The source of these receptors is a person aged 18-60 years who received the Ad26.COV2.S COVID-19 vaccine or a placebo.

This clone was observed a handful of times. This chain connects TRBV28 to TRBJ1-1; TRBD1 matches at 9 bases. Germline-derived CDR1 and CDR2 are MDHEN and SYDVKM. J was trimmed by 1 base and V by 2 bases; bases with no gene match: 17. There are 20 residues in the CDR3. The CDR3 DNA reads TGTGCCAGCAGTTTAGTGACAATTAGGGACAGGGCAAAAGAGAACACTGAAGCTTTCTTT. Translating gives CASSLVTIRDRAKENTEAFF.

The chain recombines TRBV9 with TRBJ2-7, with TRBD1 matching 8 bases. V shed 4 bases and J 7 bases; nucleotides not matched to a gene: 13. This CDR3 is built from 15 residues. CDR1 is SGDLS and CDR2 is YYNGEE in the germline V gene. In nucleotides, the CDR3 is TGTGCCAGCAGCCCCCTCAGGGGGCTTTCGTATGAGCAGTACTTC. Translation gives CASSPLRGLSYEQYF. Full variable domain (remainder filled in from reference TRBV9 and TRBJ2-7): DSGVTQTPKHLITATGQRVTLRCSPRSGDLSVYWYQQSLDQGLQFLIQYYNGEERAKGNILERFSAQQFPDLHSELNLSSLELGDSALYFCASSPLRGLSYEQYFGPGTRLTVT.

The chain carries TRBV6-5 and TRBJ1-2; 10 positions agree with TRBD1. This CDR3 is 14 amino acids long. Germline loops: CDR1 MNHEY, CDR2 SVGAGI. J was trimmed by 2 bases and V by 6 bases; bases with no gene match: 3. As DNA, the CDR3 is TGTGCCAGCAGGCCGACAGGGGGCAACTATGGCTACACCTTC. It yields the protein CASRPTGGNYGYTF.

This sequence joins TRBV18 and TRBJ2-6, with D perhaps given as TRBD1 or TRBD2 (5 bases each). CDR1 is KGHSH, CDR2 LQKENI, per germline. Trimming shortened V by 2 bases and J by 1 base, and 12 bases separated the two germline ends. The CDR3 runs 17 residues. The CDR3, as DNA: TGTGCCAGCTCACCAAGGGACCCTATTTCTGGGGCCAACGTCCTGACTTTC. Translated: CASSPRDPISGANVLTF.

This clone was detected only a few times. The chain uses TRBV5-5 and TRBJ2-3; no definite D call. Germline loops: CDR1 SGHKS, CDR2 YYEKEE (reference sequence). V was clipped by 0 bases and J by 0 bases, with 8 bases between them. The CDR3 extends over 15 amino acids. The CDR3 sequence: CASSLAVGSTDTQYF. CDR3 DNA sequence: TGTGCCAGCAGCTTGGCGGTGGGGAGCACAGATACGCAGTATTTT.

This clone was seen a handful of times. The J gene is TRBJ1-6, the V gene TRBV21-1. TRBV21-1 is tagged as a pseudogene. CDR3 size: 14 residues. The CDR3 reads CATRFGGENSPLHF. DNA for the CDR3: TGTGCCACCCGCTTCGGGGGAGAGAATTCACCCCTCCACTTT.

The V call is TRBV29-1, the J call TRBJ1-1; D is uncertain. Germline CDR1 reads SQVTM; CDR2 reads ANQGSEA. Trimming shortened V by 6 bases and J by 2 bases, and 13 bases separated the two germline ends. The CDR3 is 13 residues long. In DNA form, the CDR3 reads TGCAGCGTCTCAACACAACCCAACACTGAAGCTTTCTTT. As protein: CSVSTQPNTEAFF.

V usage is TRBV14 and J usage is TRBJ1-1; the D gene is possibly TRBD1 (5 bases). The CDR3 covers 14 residues. Trimming stripped 1 base from V and 6 bases from J, with 12 bases between. The V gene's germline CDR1 is SGHDN and CDR2 FVKESK. The CDR3 region has the DNA TGTGCCAGCAGCCAAGGGAGGGGCTCATCTGAAGCTTTCTTT. Translated, it gives CASSQGRGSSEAFF.

This chain uses TRBV28 with TRBJ1-1; D is perhaps TRBD1 (5 bases). V gave up 1 base and J gave up 6 bases, with 9 bases separating them. Germline CDR1 and CDR2: MDHEN and SYDVKM. This CDR3 is built from 13 residues. The CDR3 region is CASSLSGFAEAFF. CDR3 sequence (DNA): TGTGCCAGCAGTTTATCAGGGTTCGCTGAAGCTTTCTTT. Full variable domain (missing parts from reference TRBV28 and TRBJ1-1): DVKVTQSSRYLVKRTGEKVFLECVQDMDHENMFWYRQDPGLGLRLIYFSYDVKMKEKGDIPEGYSVSREKKERFSLILESASTNQTSMYLCASSLSGFAEAFFGQGTRLTVV.

The CDR3 loop reads CASSQGTAYEQYF. For the CDR3, the DNA is TGTGCCAGCAGCCAAGGGACAGCCTACGAGCAGTACTTC. The genes are TRBV3-1 (or the pseudogene TRBV3-2) and TRBJ2-7; a possible D gene is TRBD1 (6 bases). Deletions cut 1 base from V and 2 bases from J, with 6 bases between. Germline V gene data show CDR1 as LGHDT and CDR2 as YNNKEL (reference sequence). The CDR3 loop spans 13 amino acids.

V and J are TRBV9 and TRBJ2-1; D is possibly TRBD2 (5 bases). Trimming shortened V by 0 bases and J by 9 bases, and 13 bases separated the two germline ends. The CDR3 extends over 14 amino acids. Germline CDR1 and CDR2: SGDLS and YYNGEE. CDR3 loop: CASSVDPTSSEQFF. For the CDR3, the DNA is TGTGCCAGCAGCGTAGACCCTACTAGTAGTGAGCAGTTCTTC.

V and J are TRBV27 and TRBJ1-1; the D is unclear. This CDR3 has 14 amino acids. V lost 0 bases and J 1 base, leaving 6 bases between the germline ends. Looked up from germline, CDR1 is MNHEY and CDR2 is SMNVEV (reference sequence). In DNA, the CDR3 is TGTGCCAGCAGTTTATCGCTCAAGAACACTGAAGCTTTCTTT. Encoded protein: CASSLSLKNTEAFF.

The chain links TRBV5-1 to TRBJ1-2, with unresolved D. Trimming took off 4 bases at V and 8 bases at J, with 21 bases between the two ends. CDR1 and CDR2 (germline): SGHRS, YFSETQ. The CDR3 contains 15 residues. CDR3 sequence (DNA): TGCGCCAGCAGCCCCTTTGTAGGGAGAGAAGAGGGCTACACCTTC. Its protein is CASSPFVGREEGYTF. Full variable domain (missing parts from reference TRBV5-1 and TRBJ1-2): KAGVTQTPRYLIKTRGQQVTLSCSPISGHRSVSWYQQTPGQGLQFLFEYFSETQRNKGNFPGRFSGRQFSNSRSEMNVSTLELGDSALYLCASSPFVGREEGYTFGSGTRLTVV.